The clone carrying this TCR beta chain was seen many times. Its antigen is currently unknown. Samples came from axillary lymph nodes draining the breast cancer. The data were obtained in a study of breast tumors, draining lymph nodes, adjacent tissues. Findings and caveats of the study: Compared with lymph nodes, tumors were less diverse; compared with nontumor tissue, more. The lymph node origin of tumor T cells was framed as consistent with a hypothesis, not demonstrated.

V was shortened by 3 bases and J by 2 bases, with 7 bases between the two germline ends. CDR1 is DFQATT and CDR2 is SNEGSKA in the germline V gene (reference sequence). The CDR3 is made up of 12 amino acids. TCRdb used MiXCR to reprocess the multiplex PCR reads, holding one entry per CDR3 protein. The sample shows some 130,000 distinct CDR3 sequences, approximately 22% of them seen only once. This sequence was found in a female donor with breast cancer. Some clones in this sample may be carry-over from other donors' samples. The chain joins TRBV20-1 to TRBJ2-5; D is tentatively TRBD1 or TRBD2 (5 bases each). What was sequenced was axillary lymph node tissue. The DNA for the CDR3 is TGCAGTGCTAGGAGGGGACAAGAGACCCAGTACTTC. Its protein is CSARRGQETQYF.